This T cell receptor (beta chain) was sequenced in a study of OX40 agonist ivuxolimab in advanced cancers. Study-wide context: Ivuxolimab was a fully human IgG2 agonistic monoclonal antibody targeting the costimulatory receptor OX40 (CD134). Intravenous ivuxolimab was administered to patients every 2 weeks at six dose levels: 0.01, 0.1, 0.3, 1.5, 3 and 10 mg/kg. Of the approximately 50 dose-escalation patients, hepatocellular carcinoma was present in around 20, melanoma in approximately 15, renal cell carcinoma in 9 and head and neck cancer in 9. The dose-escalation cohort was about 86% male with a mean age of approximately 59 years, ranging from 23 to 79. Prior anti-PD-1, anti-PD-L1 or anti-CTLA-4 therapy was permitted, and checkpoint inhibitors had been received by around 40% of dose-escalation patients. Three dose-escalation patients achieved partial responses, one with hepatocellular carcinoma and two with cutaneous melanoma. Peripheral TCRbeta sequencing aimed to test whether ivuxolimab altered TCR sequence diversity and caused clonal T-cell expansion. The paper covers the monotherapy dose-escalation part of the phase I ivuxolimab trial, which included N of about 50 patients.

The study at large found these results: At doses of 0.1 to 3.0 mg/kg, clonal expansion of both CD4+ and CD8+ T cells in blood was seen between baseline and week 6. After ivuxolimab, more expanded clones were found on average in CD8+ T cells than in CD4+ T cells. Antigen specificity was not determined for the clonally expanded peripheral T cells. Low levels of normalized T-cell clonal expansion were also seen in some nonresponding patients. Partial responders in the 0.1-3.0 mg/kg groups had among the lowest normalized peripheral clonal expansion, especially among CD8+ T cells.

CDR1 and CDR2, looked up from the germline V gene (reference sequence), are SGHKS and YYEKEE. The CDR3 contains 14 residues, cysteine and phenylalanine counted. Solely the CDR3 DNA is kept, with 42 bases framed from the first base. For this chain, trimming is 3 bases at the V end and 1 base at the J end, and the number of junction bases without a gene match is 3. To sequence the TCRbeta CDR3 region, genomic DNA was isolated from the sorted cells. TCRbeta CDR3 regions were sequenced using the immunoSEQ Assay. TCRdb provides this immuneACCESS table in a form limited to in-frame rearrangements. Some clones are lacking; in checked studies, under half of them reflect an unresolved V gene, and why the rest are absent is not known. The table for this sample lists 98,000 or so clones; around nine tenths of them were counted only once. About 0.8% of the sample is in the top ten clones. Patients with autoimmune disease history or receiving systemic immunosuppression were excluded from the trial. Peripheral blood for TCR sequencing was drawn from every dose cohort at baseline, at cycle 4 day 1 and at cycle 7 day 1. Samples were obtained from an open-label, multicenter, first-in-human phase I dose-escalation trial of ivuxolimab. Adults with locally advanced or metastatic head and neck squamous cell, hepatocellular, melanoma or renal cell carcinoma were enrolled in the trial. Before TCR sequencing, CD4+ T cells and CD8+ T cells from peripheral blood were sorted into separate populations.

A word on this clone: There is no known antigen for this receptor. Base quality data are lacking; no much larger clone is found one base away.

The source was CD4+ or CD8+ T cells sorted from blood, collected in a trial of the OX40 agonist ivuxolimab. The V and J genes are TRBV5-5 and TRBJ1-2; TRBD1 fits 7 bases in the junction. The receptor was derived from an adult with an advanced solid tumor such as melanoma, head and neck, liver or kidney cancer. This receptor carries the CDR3 CASSSRGINYGYTF. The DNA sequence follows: TGTGCCAGCAGCTCCAGGGGGATTAACTATGGCTACACCTTC.